These 4 T cell receptor beta chains were sequenced from one sample in a study of cytomegalovirus exposure and HLA in healthy donors. PCR employed 60 Vbeta and 13 Jbeta primers. TCRdb's copy holds only in-frame clones and misses some; the assay was immunoSEQ multiplex PCR. The sample lists under 150,000 clones, under 85% seen once, with approximately 1.7% in the top ten. Sequenced material: PBMCs. The receptor set was obtained from a boy aged 10-17 years in good health and CMV-seronegative.

The chain uses TRBV7-3 and TRBJ2-2; no definite D call. V lost 5 bases, J lost 4 bases, and 11 bases lay in between. Germline V CDR1 and CDR2: SGHTA, FQGTGA. The CDR3 loop spans 14 amino acids. The CDR3 DNA is TGTGCCAGCAGCCAAGACACCACCACCGGGGAGCTGTTTTTT. Translated, it gives CASSQDTTTGELFF.

V gene TRBV4-1 combines with J gene TRBJ2-5, with 8 positions matching TRBD1. V lost 0 bases to trimming and J lost 7 bases; unmatched junction nucleotides: 16. CDR3 length: 18 amino acids. Per germline, CDR1 MGHRA and CDR2 YSYEKL. The CDR3, as DNA: TGCGCCAGCAGCCAAGAAACGGGCCCTACCGGGACAGGCGGGACCCAGTACTTC. As protein: CASSQETGPTGTGGTQYF.

This clone showed up just a few times. This chain connects TRBV10-3 to TRBJ1-5, with a possible D match to TRBD1 (5 bases). This CDR3 has 14 residues. Germline CDR1 reads ENHRY; CDR2 reads SYGVKD. V was clipped by 2 bases and J by 3 bases, with 8 bases between them. The CDR3 loop is CAISEDSINQPQHF. CDR3 coding DNA: TGTGCCATCAGTGAGGACAGCATCAATCAGCCCCAGCATTTT.

The gene calls are TRBV5-6 and TRBJ1-1, with D tentatively TRBD1 (6 bases). Per the germline V gene, CDR1 is SGHDT and CDR2 is YYEEEE. Trimming left V 1 base short and J 1 base short, with 14 bases between. CDR3 length: 16 residues. CDR3 DNA sequence: TGTGCCAGCAGCTTGAGGACAGCATATAAGAACACTGAAGCTTTCTTT. It yields the protein CASSLRTAYKNTEAFF.